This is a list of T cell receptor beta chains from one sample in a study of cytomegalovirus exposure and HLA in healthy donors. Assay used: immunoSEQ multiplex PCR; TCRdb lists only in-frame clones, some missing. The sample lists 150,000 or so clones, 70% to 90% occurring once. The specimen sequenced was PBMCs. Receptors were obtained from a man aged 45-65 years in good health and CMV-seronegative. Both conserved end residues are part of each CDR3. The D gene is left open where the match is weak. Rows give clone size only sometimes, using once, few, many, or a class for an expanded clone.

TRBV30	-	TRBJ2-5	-	TGTGCCGTATCTGGAGTAGAGACCCAGTACTTC	CAVSGVETQYF
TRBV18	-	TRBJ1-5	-	TGTGCCAGCTCACCAACAGGGAATCAGCCCCAGCATTTT	CASSPTGNQPQHF
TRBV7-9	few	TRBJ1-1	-	TGTGCCAGCAGCATATCCGGGGGTGGGAACACTGAAGCTTTCTTT	CASSISGGGNTEAFF
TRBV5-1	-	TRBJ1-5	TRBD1	TGCGCCAGCAGCTTGGGGACAGGGGCCAATCAGCCCCAGCATTTT	CASSLGTGANQPQHF
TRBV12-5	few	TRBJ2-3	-	TGTGCTAGTGGTTTGTTGTACTCGGGGTTTACGCAGTATTTT	CASGLLYSGFTQYF
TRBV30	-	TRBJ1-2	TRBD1	TGTGCCTGGAGTCTTGGGACAGGATATGGCTACACCTTC	CAWSLGTGYGYTF
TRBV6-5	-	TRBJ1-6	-	TGTGCCAGGGGACTTTCACCCCTCCACTTT	CARGLSPLHF
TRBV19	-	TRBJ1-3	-	TGTGCCAGTAGTACGGGTCAGCCTTTCTCTGGAAACACCATATATTTT	CASSTGQPFSGNTIYF
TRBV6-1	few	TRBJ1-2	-	TGTGCCAGCAGTGAAGTAGGACAACGACGCGCTGGCTACACCTTC	CASSEVGQRRAGYTF
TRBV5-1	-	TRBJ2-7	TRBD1	TGCGCCAGCAGCTTTAACCCGGGACAGGGGGCCGTGGAGCAGTACTTC	CASSFNPGQGAVEQYF
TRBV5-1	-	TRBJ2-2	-	TGCGCCAGCAGCTTGCAGAGTCAGGGCGGGGAGCTGTTTTTT	CASSLQSQGGELFF
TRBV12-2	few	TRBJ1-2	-	TGTGCAAGTCGCTTAGTAGAGCAGGGGTACGGCTACACCTTC	CASRLVEQGYGYTF
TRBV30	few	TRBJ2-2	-	TGTGCCTGGAGTATAGGTTGGCACAGTCCGAACACCGGGGAGCTGTTTTTT	CAWSIGWHSPNTGELFF
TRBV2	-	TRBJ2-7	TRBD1	TGTGCCAGCAGTGGGGGGACAGTTCCCTACGAGCAGTACTTC	CASSGGTVPYEQYF
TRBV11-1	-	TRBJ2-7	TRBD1	TGTGCCAGCAGCCCCGGACAGGGAGACTTTCTCGGCTCCTACGAGCAGTACTTC	CASSPGQGDFLGSYEQYF
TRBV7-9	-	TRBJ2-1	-	TGTGCCAGCAGCTTAGTCCAGTACAATGAGCAGTTCTTC	CASSLVQYNEQFF
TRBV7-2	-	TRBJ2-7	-	TGTGCCAGCCACCGAACGGGGAGAGGCGAGCAGTACTTC	CASHRTGRGEQYF
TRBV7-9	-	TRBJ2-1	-	TGTGCCAGCAGCCCTGGTGGTAGCGGCCTCAATGAGCAGTTCTTC	CASSPGGSGLNEQFF
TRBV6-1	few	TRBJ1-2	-	TGTGCCAGCAGTGGCGGGGGGTCAGTTCATGGCTACACCTTC	CASSGGGSVHGYTF
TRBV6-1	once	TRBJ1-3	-	TGTGCCAGCAGTGACGGGATCCACTCTGGAAACACCATATATTTT	CASSDGIHSGNTIYF
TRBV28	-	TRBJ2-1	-	TGTGCCAGCAGTTTACAGGGCCTCCCGGTTCCGTTCTTC	CASSLQGLPVPFF
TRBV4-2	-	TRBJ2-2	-	TGTGCCAGCAGCCAAGAAGGCGGACAGAACACCGGGGAGCTGTTTTTT	CASSQEGGQNTGELFF
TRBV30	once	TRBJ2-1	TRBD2	TGTGCCTGGGGCACGGGACTAGCGTCCTACAATGAGCAGTTCTTC	CAWGTGLASYNEQFF
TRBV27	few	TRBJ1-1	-	TGTGCCAGCAGGGAGAGGGACACTGAAGCTTTCTTT	CASRERDTEAFF
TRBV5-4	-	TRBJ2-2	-	TGTGCCAGCACCTCGCAGGGGCGGAGGACCGGGGAGCTGTTTTTT	CASTSQGRRTGELFF
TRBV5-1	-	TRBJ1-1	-	TGCGCCAGCAGCGAGCGTACAGGGTTGGGAACTGAAGCTTTCTTT	CASSERTGLGTEAFF
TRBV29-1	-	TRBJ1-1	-	TGCAGCGTCACCCTGACAGGATTGAACACTGAAGCTTTCTTT	CSVTLTGLNTEAFF
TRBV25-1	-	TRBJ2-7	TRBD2	TGTGCCAGCAGTGATCCTAGCGGGAGGCGCTCCTACGAGCAGTACTTC	CASSDPSGRRSYEQYF
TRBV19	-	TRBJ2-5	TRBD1	TGTGCCAGTAGTTACCGGGACAGGGAAGAGACCCAGTACTTC	CASSYRDREETQYF
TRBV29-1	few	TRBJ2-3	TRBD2	TGCAGCCCTGGCCCCCTAGCGGGAGTAACAGATACGCAGTATTTT	CSPGPLAGVTDTQYF
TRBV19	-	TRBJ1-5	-	TGTGCCAGTCGGGGGGAGGGATGGAGCAATCAGCCCCAGCATTTT	CASRGEGWSNQPQHF
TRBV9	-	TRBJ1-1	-	TGTGCCAGCAGCGGAGTGAACACTGAAGCTTTCTTT	CASSGVNTEAFF
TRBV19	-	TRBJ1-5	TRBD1	TGTGCCAGTTCCGTGACAGGGAGGCAGCCCCAGCATTTT	CASSVTGRQPQHF
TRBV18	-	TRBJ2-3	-	TGTGCCAGCTCACCAAAAGAGTGGAGCACAGATACGCAGTATTTT	CASSPKEWSTDTQYF
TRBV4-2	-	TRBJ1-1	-	TGTGCCAGCAGCCAAGCTGACAGCTACCTAGAAAACACTGAAGCTTTCTTT	CASSQADSYLENTEAFF
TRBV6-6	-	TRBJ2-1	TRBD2	TGTGCCAGCACCTTAACGGGCGGGGGGTACAATGAGCAGTTCTTC	CASTLTGGGYNEQFF
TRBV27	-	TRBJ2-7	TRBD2	TGTGCCAGCAGTTTATCGCGGGGGGCCTCCTACGAGCAGTACTTC	CASSLSRGASYEQYF
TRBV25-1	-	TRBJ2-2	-	TGTGCCAGCAGTGAAGATGTTTGGACAGATAACACCGGGGAGCTGTTTTTT	CASSEDVWTDNTGELFF
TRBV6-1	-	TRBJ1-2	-	TGTGCCAGCAGACCCGGGACACTCTATGGCTACACCTTC	CASRPGTLYGYTF
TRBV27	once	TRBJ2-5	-	TGTGCCAGCAGTCAATGGGGGGACCAAGAGACCCAGTACTTC	CASSQWGDQETQYF
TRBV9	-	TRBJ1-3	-	TGTGCCAGCAGCGTAGCATCTAGCTCTGGAAACACCATATATTTT	CASSVASSSGNTIYF
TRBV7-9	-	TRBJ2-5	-	TGTGCCAGTAGCTCCGCGGGCCAAGAGACCCAGTACTTC	CASSSAGQETQYF
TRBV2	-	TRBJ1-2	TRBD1	TGTGCCAGCAGGGACAGGAGTTCTTACTATGGCTACACCTTC	CASRDRSSYYGYTF
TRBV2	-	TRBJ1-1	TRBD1	TGTGCCAGCAGCTTCGACAGGGGATCATGGAACACTGAAGCTTTCTTT	CASSFDRGSWNTEAFF
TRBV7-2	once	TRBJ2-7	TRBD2	TGTGCCAGCAGCGCGACTAGCGGGGGACTCTACGAGCAGTACTTC	CASSATSGGLYEQYF
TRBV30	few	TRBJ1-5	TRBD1	TGTGCCTGGAGTACCGGGACAGTCCGCAATCAGCCCCAGCATTTT	CAWSTGTVRNQPQHF
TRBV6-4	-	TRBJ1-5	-	TGTGCCAGCAGGTCAAACTATGATAGCAATCAGCCCCAGCATTTT	CASRSNYDSNQPQHF
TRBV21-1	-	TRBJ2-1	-	TGTGCCAGCAGCAAAGAGGTGGGCTACCGCAATGAGCAGTTCTTC	CASSKEVGYRNEQFF
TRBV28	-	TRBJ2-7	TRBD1	TGTGCCAGCAGTTCCGCGCAGGGGGCGGAGGACTTC	CASSSAQGAEDF
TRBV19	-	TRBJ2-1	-	TGTGCCAGTAGTCACCCACAGACCCCTCTTCAGTTCTTC	CASSHPQTPLQFF
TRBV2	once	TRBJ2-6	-	TGTGCCAGCAGGCAGGGGTCTGGGGCCAACGTCCTGACTTTC	CASRQGSGANVLTF
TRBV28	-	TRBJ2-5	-	TGTGCCAGCAATTGGGGGTTGGGCAGGCGGGGAGGAGAGACCCAGTACTTC	CASNWGLGRRGGETQYF
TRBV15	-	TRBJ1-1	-	TGTGCCACCAGCAGAGTACGGGAGAACACTGAAGCTTTCTTT	CATSRVRENTEAFF
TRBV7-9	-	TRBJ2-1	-	TGTGCCAGCAGCTTATCTAGACATTCAGGGGTTCATTATGAGCAGTTCTTC	CASSLSRHSGVHYEQFF
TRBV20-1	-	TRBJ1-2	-	TGCAGTGCTCCAATTAACTATGGCTACACCTTC	CSAPINYGYTF
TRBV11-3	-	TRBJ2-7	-	TGTGCCAGCAGCTCGGGTAGCGGCGCCTACGAGCAGTACTTC	CASSSGSGAYEQYF
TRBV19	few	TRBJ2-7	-	TGTGCCACCCGGGCGGGTTTGGGCGAGCAGTACTTC	CATRAGLGEQYF